This T cell receptor beta chain derives from a study of blood T cell repertoires in COVID-19. Assay: immunoSEQ multiplex PCR; the TCRdb copy retains only in-frame clones and omits some. The sample has 350,000 or so clones; approximately 91% are singletons. V was pared by 7 bases and J by 1 base, with 5 bases of the junction left unmatched. Germline CDR1 SNHLY, CDR2 FYNNEI. CDR3 length equals 16 residues. The sample taken for sequencing was PBMCs or T cells enriched from blood (not recorded which). This clonotype was sampled from a woman in her 30s who had been exposed to COVID-19. This chain connects TRBV2 to TRBJ2-7; 15 bases map to TRBD2. DNA for the CDR3: TGTGCCAGCATCGGACTAGCGGGAGGGCCTTCCTACGAGCAGTACTTC. Its protein product is CASIGLAGGPSYEQYF.